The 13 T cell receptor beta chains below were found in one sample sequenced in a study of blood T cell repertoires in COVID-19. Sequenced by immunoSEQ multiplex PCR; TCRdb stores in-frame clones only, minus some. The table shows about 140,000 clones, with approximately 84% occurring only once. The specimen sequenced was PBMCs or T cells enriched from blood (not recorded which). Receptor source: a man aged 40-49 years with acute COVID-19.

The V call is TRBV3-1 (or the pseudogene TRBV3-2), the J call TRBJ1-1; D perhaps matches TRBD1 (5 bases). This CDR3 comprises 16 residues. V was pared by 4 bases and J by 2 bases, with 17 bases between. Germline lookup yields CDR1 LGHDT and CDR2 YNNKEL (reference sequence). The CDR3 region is CASSPGGSSGNTEAFF. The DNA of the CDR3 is TGTGCCAGCAGCCCCGGGGGGAGCTCCGGAAACACTGAAGCTTTCTTT.

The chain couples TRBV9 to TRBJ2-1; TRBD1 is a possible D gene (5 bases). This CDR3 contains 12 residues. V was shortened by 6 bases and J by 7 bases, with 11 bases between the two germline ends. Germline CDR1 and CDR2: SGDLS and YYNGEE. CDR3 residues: CASKGASNEQFF. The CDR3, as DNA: TGTGCCAGCAAAGGGGCTTCGAATGAGCAGTTCTTC.

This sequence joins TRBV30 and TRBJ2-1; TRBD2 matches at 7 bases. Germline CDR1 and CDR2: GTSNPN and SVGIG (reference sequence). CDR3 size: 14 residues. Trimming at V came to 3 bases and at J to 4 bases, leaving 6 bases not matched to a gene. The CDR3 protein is CAWRVSGLYNEQFF. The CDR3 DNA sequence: TGTGCCTGGAGGGTTAGCGGGCTTTACAATGAGCAGTTCTTC.

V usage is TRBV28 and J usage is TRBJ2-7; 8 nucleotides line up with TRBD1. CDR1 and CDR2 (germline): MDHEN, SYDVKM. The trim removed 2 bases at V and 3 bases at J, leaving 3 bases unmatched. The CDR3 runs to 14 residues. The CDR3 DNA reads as TGTGCCAGCAGTTTAGAACAGGGGGACTACGAGCAGTACTTC. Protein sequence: CASSLEQGDYEQYF.

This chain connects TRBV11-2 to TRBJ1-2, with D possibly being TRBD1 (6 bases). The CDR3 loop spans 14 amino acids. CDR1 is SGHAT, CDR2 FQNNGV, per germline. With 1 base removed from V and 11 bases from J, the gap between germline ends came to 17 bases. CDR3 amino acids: CASSLARTARGYTF. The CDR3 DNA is TGTGCCAGCAGCTTAGCCCGGACAGCCCGGGGATACACCTTC.

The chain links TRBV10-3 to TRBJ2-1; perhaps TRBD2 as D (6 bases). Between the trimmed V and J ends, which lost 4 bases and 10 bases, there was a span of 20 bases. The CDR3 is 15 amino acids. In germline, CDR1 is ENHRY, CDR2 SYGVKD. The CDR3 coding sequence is TGTGCCATCAGTGTTACCCCGGGAGAGCTCCGCGAGCAGTTCTTC. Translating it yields CAISVTPGELREQFF.

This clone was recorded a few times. CDR3 in amino acids: CASSVGSRSYNEQFF. The DNA of the CDR3 is TGTGCCAGCAGCGTAGGATCTCGGTCCTACAATGAGCAGTTCTTC. The genes are TRBV9 and TRBJ2-1; no clear D. Germline values: CDR1 SGDLS, CDR2 YYNGEE. Trimming took off 0 bases at V and 1 base at J, with 8 bases between the two ends. CDR3 length equals 15 residues.

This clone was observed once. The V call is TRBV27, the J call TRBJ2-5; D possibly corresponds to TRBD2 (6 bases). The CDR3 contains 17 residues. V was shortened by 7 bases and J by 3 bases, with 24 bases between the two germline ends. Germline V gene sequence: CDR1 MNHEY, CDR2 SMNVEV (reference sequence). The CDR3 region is CASKDVEVGRGKETQYF. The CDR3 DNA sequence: TGTGCCAGCAAGGACGTTGAGGTCGGGCGGGGAAAAGAGACCCAGTACTTC.

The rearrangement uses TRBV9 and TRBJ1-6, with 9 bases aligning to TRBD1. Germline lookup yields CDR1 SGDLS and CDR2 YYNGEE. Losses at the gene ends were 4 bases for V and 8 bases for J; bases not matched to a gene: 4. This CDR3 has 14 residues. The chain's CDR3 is CASSPGTGYSPLHF. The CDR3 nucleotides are TGTGCCAGCAGCCCCGGGACAGGGTATTCACCCCTCCACTTT.

The CDR3 loop reads CASSLGVAGVRDTQYF. CDR3 sequence (DNA): TGTGCCAGCAGCTTAGGGGTAGCGGGGGTACGAGATACGCAGTATTTT. The chain joins TRBV11-3 to TRBJ2-3, with TRBD2 identical over 9 bases. The V gene's germline CDR1 is SGHNT and CDR2 YENEEA. The J segment lost 5 bases and the V segment lost 1 base, leaving 7 bases of the junction unmatched. The CDR3 runs to 16 residues.

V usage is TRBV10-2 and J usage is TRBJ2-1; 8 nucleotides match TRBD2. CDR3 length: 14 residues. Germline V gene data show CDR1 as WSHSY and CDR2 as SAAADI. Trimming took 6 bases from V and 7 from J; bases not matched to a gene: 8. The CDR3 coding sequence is TGCGCCAGCAGGAACCCCGGGACTAGAAATGAGCAGTTCTTC. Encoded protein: CASRNPGTRNEQFF.

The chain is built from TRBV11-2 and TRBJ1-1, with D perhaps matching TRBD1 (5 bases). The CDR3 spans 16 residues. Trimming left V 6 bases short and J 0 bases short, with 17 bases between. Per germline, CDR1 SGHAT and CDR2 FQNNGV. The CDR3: CASRPNRRDMNTEAFF. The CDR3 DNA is TGTGCCAGCAGACCGAACAGGCGAGACATGAACACTGAAGCTTTCTTT.

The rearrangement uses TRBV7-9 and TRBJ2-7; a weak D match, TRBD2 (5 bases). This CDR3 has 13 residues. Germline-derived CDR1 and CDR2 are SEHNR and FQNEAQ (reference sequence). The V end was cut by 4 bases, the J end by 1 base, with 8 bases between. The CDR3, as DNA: TGTGCCAGCAGCTCCGGGAATTCCTACGAGCAGTACTTC. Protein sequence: CASSSGNSYEQYF.